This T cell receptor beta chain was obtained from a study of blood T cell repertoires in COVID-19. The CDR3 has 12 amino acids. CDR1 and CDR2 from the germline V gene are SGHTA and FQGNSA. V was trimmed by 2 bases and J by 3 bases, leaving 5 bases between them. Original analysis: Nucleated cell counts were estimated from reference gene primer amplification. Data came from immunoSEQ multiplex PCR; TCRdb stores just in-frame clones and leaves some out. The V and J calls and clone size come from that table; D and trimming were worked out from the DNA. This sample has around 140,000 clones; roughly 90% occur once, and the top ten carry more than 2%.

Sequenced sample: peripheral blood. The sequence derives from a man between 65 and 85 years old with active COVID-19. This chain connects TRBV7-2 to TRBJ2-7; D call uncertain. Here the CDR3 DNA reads TGTGCCAGCAGCTTATCAAACTACGAGCAGTACTTC. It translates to CASSLSNYEQYF.